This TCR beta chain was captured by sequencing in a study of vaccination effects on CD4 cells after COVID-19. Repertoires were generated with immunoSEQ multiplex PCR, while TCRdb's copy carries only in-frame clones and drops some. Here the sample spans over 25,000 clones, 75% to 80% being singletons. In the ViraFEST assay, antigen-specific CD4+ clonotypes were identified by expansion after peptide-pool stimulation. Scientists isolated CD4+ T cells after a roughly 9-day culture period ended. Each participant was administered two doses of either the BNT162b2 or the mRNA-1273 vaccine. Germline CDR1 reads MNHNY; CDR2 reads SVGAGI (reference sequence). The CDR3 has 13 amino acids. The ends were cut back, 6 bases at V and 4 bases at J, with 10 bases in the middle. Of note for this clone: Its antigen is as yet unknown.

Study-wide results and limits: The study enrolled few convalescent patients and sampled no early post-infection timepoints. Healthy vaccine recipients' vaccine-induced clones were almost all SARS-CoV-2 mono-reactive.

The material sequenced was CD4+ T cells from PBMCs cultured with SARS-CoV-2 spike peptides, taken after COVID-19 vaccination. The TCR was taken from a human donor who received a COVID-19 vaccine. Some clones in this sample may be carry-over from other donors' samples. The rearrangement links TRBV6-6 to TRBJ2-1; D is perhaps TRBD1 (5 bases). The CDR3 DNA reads TGTGCCAGCAGCCTGACAGCGTACAATGAGCAGTTCTTC. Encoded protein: CASSLTAYNEQFF.